One and the same sample provided the 9 T cell receptor beta chains below, sequenced in a study of PD-L1 blockade in urothelial cancer. The method was immunoSEQ multiplex PCR; TCRdb's version includes in-frame clones alone and lacks a portion of them. The repertoire holds 48,000 or so clones, with approximately 86% as singletons. Noted time point: peripheral blood 6 weeks after treatment start. The sample in question was PBMCs, obtained around atezolizumab (anti-PD-L1) treatment. The receptors were gathered from a man aged 60-69 years with urothelial cancer.

In this sample, this clone turned up once. This rearrangement joins TRBV19 to TRBJ2-1; 7 bases are a match to TRBD1. V shed 8 bases and J 5 bases; nucleotides not matched to a gene: 9. Per the germline V gene, CDR1 is LNHDA and CDR2 is SQIVND (reference sequence). The CDR3 consists of 14 residues. This CDR3 reads CASQSRQGHNEQFF. CDR3 nucleotides: TGTGCCAGTCAGTCGAGACAGGGACACAATGAGCAGTTCTTC. Variable domain in full (rest from reference TRBV19 and TRBJ2-1): DGGITQSPKYLFRKEGQNVTLSCEQNLNHDAMYWYRQDPGQGLRLIYYSQIVNDFQKGDIAEGYSVSREKKESFPLTVTSAQKNPTAFYLCASQSRQGHNEQFFGPGTRLTVL.

This chain joins TRBV5-1 and TRBJ2-1, with 14 positions matching TRBD2. J was trimmed by 0 bases and V by 5 bases; bases with no gene match: 7. CDR3 length equals 18 residues. CDR1 and CDR2 (germline): SGHRS, YFSETQ. The CDR3 region is CASSTETSGGASYNEQFF. DNA for the CDR3: TGCGCCAGCAGTACTGAGACTAGCGGGGGGGCCTCCTACAATGAGCAGTTCTTC.

The CDR3 is CASSFAGGLTGELFF. The CDR3 DNA is TGTGCCAGCAGCTTCGCGGGGGGGCTCACCGGGGAGCTGTTTTTT. The rearrangement joins TRBV11-2 to TRBJ2-2, with 9 bases fitting TRBD2. Germline CDR1 SGHAT, CDR2 FQNNGV. This CDR3 region has 15 residues. V lost 3 bases, J lost 4 bases, and 3 bases stayed unmatched.

The rearrangement links TRBV6-1 to TRBJ2-3; no definite D call. The CDR3 has 14 amino acids. Germline V CDR1 and CDR2: MNHNS, SASEGT. V was clipped by 1 base and J by 1 base, with 6 bases between them. CDR3 sequence (DNA): TGTGCCAGCAGTGAAGTCCGGGGCACAGATACGCAGTATTTT. It encodes CASSEVRGTDTQYF.

This clone was observed a few times. This sequence joins TRBV4-1 and TRBJ2-7, with 9 bases matching TRBD1. The V gene's germline CDR1 is MGHRA and CDR2 YSYEKL. V shed 4 bases, J shed 5 bases, and the junction held 12 bases outside the gene matches. This CDR3 is built from 16 residues. The CDR3 sequence is CASSPPGGTGFDEQYF. The CDR3 DNA sequence: TGCGCCAGCAGCCCCCCGGGCGGGACAGGGTTCGACGAGCAGTACTTC.

A note on this clone: An end of the junction does not agree with germline; a read error may underlie this. The rearrangement uses TRBV30 and TRBJ2-5, with D tentatively TRBD2 (7 bases). CDR3 length equals 11 residues. Germline assignment: CDR1 GTSNPN and CDR2 SVGIG (reference sequence). The DNA for the CDR3 is TGTGCCGGGAGGGGGGGGGAGACCCAGTACTTC. Translation: CAGRGGETQYF. The complete variable domain, with remaining parts taken from reference TRBV30 and TRBJ2-5, reads SQTIHQWPATLVQPVGSPLSLECTVEGTSNPNLYWYRQAAGRGLQLLFYSVGIGQISSEVPQNLSASRPQDRQFILSSKKLLLSDSGFYLCAGRGGETQYFGPGTRLLVL.

The V call is TRBV7-8, the J call TRBJ1-2, with unresolved D. This CDR3 is built from 14 residues. Deletions cut 5 bases from V and 2 bases from J, with 12 bases between. Germline CDR1 SGHVS, CDR2 FQNEAQ. The DNA of the CDR3 is TGTGCCAGCAGCCCGCGGAGAGACAACTATGGCTACACCTTC. It codes for CASSPRRDNYGYTF.

This chain joins TRBV27 and TRBJ2-5, with TRBD1 matching 9 bases. The CDR3 consists of 15 residues. CDR1 and CDR2 from the germline V gene are MNHEY and SMNVEV (reference sequence). J lost 4 bases, V lost 3 bases, and 6 bases had no gene match. CDR3 DNA: TGTGCCAGCAGTTTTTCACAGGGGGCTTCAGAGACCCAGTACTTC. It yields the protein CASSFSQGASETQYF.

This clone was seen only a few times. The rearrangement links TRBV4-1 to TRBJ1-5; D gene uncertain. Between the trimmed V and J ends, which lost 1 base and 4 bases, there was a span of 17 bases. This CDR3 spans 17 amino acids. Germline V CDR1 and CDR2: MGHRA, YSYEKL. The CDR3 region has the DNA TGCGCCAGCAGCCAAGTATCCGAGGGAGGGTCAAATCAGCCCCAGCATTTT. This translates into CASSQVSEGGSNQPQHF.